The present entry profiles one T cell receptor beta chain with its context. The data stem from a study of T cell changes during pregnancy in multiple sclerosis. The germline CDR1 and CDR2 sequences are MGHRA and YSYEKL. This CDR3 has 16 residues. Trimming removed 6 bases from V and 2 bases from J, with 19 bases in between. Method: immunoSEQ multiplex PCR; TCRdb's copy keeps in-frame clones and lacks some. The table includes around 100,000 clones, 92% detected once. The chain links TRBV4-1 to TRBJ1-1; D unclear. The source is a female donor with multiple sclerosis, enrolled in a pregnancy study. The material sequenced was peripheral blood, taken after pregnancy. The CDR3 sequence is CASRTDSPSPNTEAFF. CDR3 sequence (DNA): TGCGCCAGCAGGACTGACTCACCATCACCTAACACTGAAGCTTTCTTT.